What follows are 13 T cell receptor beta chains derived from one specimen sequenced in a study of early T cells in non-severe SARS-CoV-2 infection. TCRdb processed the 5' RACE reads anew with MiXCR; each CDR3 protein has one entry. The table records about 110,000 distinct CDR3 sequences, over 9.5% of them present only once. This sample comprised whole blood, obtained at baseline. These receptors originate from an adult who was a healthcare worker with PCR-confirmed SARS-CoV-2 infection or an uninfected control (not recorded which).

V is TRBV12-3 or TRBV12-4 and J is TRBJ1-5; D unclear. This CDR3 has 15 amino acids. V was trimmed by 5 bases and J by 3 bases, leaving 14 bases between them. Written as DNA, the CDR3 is TGTGCCAGCAGTACATCCCCGGACTACAATCAGCCCCAGCATTTT. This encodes CASSTSPDYNQPQHF.

Here the CDR3 reads CASSVTGHTNTEAFF. The CDR3 DNA reads as TGTGCCAGCAGTGTTACGGGACACACGAACACTGAAGCTTTCTTT. The chain has TRBV6-5 and TRBJ1-1; D is possibly TRBD1 (6 bases). V lost 5 bases to trimming and J lost 1 base, with 14 bases between them. Per the germline V gene, CDR1 is MNHEY and CDR2 is SVGAGI. This CDR3 is 15 amino acids long.

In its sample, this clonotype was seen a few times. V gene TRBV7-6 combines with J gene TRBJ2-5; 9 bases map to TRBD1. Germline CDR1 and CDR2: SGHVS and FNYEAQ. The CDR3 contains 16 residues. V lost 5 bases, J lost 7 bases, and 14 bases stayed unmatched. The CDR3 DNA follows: TGTGCCAGCAGCCTACCTAGAGGGACAGGGCTTGGGACCCAGTACTTC. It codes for CASSLPRGTGLGTQYF.

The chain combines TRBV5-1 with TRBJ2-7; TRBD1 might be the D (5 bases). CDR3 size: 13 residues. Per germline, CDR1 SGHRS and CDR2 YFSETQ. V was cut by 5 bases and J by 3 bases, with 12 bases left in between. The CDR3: CASRPDQGYEQYF. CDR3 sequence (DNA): TGCGCCAGCAGACCCGATCAGGGCTACGAGCAGTACTTC.

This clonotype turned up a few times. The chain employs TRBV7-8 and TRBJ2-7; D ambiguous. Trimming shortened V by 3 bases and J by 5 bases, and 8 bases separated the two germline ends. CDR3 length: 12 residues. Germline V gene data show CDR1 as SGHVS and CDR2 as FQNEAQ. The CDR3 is CASSFLGHEQYF. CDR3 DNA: TGTGCCAGCAGCTTTTTAGGGCACGAGCAGTACTTC.

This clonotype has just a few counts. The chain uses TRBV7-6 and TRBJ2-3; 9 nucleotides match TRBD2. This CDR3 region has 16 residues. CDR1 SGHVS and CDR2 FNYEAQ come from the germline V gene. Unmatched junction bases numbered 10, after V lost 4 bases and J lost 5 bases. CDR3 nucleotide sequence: TGTGCCAGCAGCTCCTCTAGCGGGATTGGGGGAGATACGCAGTATTTT. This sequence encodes CASSSSSGIGGDTQYF.

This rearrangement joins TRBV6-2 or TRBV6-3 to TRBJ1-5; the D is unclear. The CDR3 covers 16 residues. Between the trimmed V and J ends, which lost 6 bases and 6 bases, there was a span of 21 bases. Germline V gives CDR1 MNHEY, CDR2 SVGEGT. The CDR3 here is CASSAMRTGNAQPQHF. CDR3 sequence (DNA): TGTGCCAGCAGCGCAATGAGGACGGGAAATGCTCAGCCCCAGCATTTT.

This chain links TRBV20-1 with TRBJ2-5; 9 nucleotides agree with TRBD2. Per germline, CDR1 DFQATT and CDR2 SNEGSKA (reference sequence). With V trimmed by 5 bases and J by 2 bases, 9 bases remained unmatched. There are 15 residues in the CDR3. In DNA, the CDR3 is TGCAGTGCTCGACTAGCGGAGGAGGATCAAGAGACCCAGTACTTC. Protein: CSARLAEEDQETQYF.

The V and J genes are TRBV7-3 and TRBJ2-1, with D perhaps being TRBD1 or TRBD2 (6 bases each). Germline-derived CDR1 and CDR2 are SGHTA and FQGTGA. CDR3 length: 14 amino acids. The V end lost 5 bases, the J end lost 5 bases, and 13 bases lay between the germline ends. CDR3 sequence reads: CASSRSGAHNEQFF. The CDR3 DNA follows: TGTGCCAGCAGCCGATCGGGGGCCCACAATGAGCAGTTCTTC.

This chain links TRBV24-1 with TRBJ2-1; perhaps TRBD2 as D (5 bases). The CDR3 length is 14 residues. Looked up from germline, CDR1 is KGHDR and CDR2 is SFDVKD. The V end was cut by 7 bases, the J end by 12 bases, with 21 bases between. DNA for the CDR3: TGTGCCACCAGCCACACGGACTCCCCGGAGGTGCAGTTCTTC. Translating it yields CATSHTDSPEVQFF.

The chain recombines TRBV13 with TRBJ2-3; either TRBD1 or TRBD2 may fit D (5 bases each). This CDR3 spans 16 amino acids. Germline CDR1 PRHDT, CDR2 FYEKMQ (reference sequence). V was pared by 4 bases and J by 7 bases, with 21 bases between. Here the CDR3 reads CASSWLGTGVENTQYF. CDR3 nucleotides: TGTGCCAGCAGCTGGCTCGGGACCGGTGTGGAGAATACGCAGTATTTT.

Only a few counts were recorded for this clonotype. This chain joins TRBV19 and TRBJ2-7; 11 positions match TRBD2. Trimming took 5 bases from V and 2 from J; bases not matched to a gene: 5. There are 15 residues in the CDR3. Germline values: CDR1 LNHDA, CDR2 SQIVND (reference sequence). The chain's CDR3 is CASSATSGRAYEQYF. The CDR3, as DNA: TGTGCCAGTAGTGCCACTAGCGGGAGAGCCTACGAGCAGTACTTC.

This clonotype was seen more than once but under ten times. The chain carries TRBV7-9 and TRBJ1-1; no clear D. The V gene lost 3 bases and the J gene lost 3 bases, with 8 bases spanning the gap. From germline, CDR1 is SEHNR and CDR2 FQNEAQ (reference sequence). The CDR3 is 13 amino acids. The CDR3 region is CASSFGEHTEAFF. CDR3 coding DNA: TGTGCCAGCAGCTTCGGAGAGCACACTGAAGCTTTCTTT.